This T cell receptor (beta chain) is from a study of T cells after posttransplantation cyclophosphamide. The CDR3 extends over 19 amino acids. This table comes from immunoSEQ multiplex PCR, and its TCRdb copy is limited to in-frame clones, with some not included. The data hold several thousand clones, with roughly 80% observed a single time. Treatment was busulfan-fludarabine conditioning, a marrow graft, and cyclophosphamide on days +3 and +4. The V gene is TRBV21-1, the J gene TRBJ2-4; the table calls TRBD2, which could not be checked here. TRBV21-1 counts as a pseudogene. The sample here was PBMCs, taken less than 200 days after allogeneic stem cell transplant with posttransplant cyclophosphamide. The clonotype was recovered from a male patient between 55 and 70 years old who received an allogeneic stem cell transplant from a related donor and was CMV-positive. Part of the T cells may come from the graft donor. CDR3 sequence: CASSGRYPPVHYYKNIQYF. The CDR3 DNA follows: TGTGCCAGCAGCGGCAGATACCCTCCAGTACACTATTACAAAAACATTCAGTACTTC.